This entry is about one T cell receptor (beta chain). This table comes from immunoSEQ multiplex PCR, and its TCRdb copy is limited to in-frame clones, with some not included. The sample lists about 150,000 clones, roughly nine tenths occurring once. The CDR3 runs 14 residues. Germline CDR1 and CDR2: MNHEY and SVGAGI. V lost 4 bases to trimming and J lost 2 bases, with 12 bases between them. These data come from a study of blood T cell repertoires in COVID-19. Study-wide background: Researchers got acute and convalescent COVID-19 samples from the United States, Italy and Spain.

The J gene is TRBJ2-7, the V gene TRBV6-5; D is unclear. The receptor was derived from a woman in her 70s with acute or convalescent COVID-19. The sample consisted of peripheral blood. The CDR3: CASSSEEIPYEQYF. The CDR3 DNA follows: TGTGCCAGCAGTTCAGAGGAGATCCCCTACGAGCAGTACTTC.